The 19 T cell receptor beta chains in this list originate from one sample, sequenced in a study of cytomegalovirus exposure and HLA in healthy donors. TCRdb's table, derived via immunoSEQ multiplex PCR, lists solely in-frame clones and lacks some. The sample has tens of thousands of clones, 95% to 97% seen once. The specimen was PBMCs. Every receptor here comes from a man aged 18 to 29 in good health and CMV-seronegative.

This chain uses TRBV21-1 with TRBJ1-1; the D call in the table, TRBD1, was not verified against the DNA. TRBV21-1 is a listed pseudogene. This CDR3 is 16 amino acids long. CDR3 nucleotide sequence: TGTGCCAGCAGCTCCCGGGACAGGGGGAAGAACACTGAAGCTTTCTTT. It translates to CASSSRDRGKNTEAFF.

Written as DNA, the CDR3 is TGTGCCAGCAGCTTGGGGCAGGGGGAGAGTCCGCCCCAGCATTTT. Residues: CASSLGQGESPPQHF. V usage is TRBV5-5 and J usage is TRBJ1-5; 7 bases fit TRBD1. Germline assignment: CDR1 SGHKS and CDR2 YYEKEE (reference sequence). With V trimmed by 0 bases and J by 9 bases, 9 bases remained unmatched. The CDR3 runs to 15 residues.

The chain recombines TRBV6-5 with TRBJ1-6; D unclear. Germline V lookup: CDR1 MNHEY, CDR2 SVGAGI. This CDR3 has 14 amino acids. The V end lost 6 bases, the J end lost 10 bases, and 16 bases lay between the germline ends. The CDR3 protein is CASRIGEGGSPLHF. The CDR3 DNA reads as TGTGCCAGCAGAATCGGGGAGGGCGGGTCACCCCTCCACTTT.

This clone came up a few times. Sequence at one end of the junction differs from germline and may be a read error. The rearrangement links TRBV2 to TRBJ1-2; the D is unclear. The CDR3 loop spans 11 amino acids. Germline CDR1 reads SNHLY; CDR2 reads FYNNEI. In nucleotides, the CDR3 is TGTGCCAGCGGCAATAACTATGGCCACACCTTC. Its translation is CASGNNYGHTF.

This clone appeared once. The CDR3 DNA sequence: TGTGCCACCTCGGACAGGTATAATTCACCCCTCCACTTT. Protein product: CATSDRYNSPLHF. The genes are TRBV27 and TRBJ1-6; TRBD1 matches at 7 bases. The CDR3 covers 13 residues. V shed 10 bases, J shed 4 bases, and the junction held 4 bases outside the gene matches. Germline-derived CDR1 and CDR2 are MNHEY and SMNVEV (reference sequence).

This clone came up once. This chain uses TRBV5-1 with TRBJ1-1, with TRBD1 as a possible D gene (6 bases). V was shortened by 7 bases and J by 2 bases, with 12 bases between the two germline ends. Germline CDR1 and CDR2: SGHRS and YFSETQ. This CDR3 has 13 residues. CDR3 sequence reads: CASRRQENTEAFF. CDR3 in DNA: TGCGCCAGCCGAAGACAGGAAAACACTGAAGCTTTCTTT.

To note about this clone: This sample includes further DNA sequences coding for the same CDR3. This chain joins TRBV6-5 and TRBJ1-1; TRBD1 matches at 7 bases. The CDR3 contains 13 residues. Germline V gene data show CDR1 as MNHEY and CDR2 as SVGAGI. With V trimmed by 2 bases and J by 4 bases, 1 base remained unmatched. The CDR3 coding sequence is TGTGCCAGCAGTTACAGGGGGCCCACTGAAGCTTTCTTT. Its translation is CASSYRGPTEAFF.

This clone was picked up one time. The chain uses TRBV7-3 and TRBJ2-2; 13 positions match TRBD2. V lost 5 bases to trimming and J lost 7 bases; unmatched junction nucleotides: 4. The CDR3 has 15 amino acids. From germline, CDR1 is SGHTA and CDR2 FQGTGA. The DNA for the CDR3 is TGTGCCAGCAGCCGGACTAGCGGGAGTGGCGGGGAGCTGTTTTTT. Protein product: CASSRTSGSGGELFF.

The J gene is TRBJ2-7, the V gene TRBV29-1, with 8 bases fitting TRBD1. This CDR3 comprises 14 residues. The germline gives CDR1 SQVTM, CDR2 ANQGSEA. After removal of 0 bases from V and 6 bases from J, the junction contained 7 bases not matched to a gene. CDR3 sequence: CSVEETGGMGEQYF. The CDR3 DNA sequence: TGCAGCGTTGAAGAAACAGGGGGAATGGGCGAGCAGTACTTC.

Worth noting for this clone: Possible read error: a much larger clone is one base away. This chain connects TRBV6-4 to TRBJ2-3; TRBD2 matches at 12 bases. Trimming took 3 bases from V and 5 from J; bases not matched to a gene: 0. Germline V gene lookup returns CDR1 MRHNA and CDR2 SNTAGT. This CDR3 region has 14 residues. The CDR3 reads CASSEGLAGDTQYF. The CDR3 DNA is TGTGCCAGCAGTGAGGGACTAGCGGGAGATACGCAGTATTTT.

As concerns this clone: The CDR3 does not end in the conserved phenylalanine or tryptophan, so this is likely a read error. The limits of the CDR3 on the DNA are not certain, so only TCRdb's listed CDR3 is given. The chain carries TRBV5-6 and TRBJ2-7; the D segment call TRBD2 is taken from the table without a DNA check. Germline V CDR1 and CDR2: SGHDT, YYEEEE. Both ends counted, the CDR3 spans 12 residues. CDR3 in amino acids: CASSVREKGLAK.

The CDR3 DNA reads as TGTGCCAGTAGTAGGAGGTTCAATCAGCCCCAGCATTTT. As protein: CASSRRFNQPQHF. The chain carries TRBV19 and TRBJ1-5; D unresolved. CDR3 length: 13 residues. Germline V gene lookup returns CDR1 LNHDA and CDR2 SQIVND (reference sequence). V was pared by 4 bases and J by 3 bases, with 7 bases between.

DNA for the CDR3: TGTGCCAGCAGTTTATCCTCGGGACAGGGAGGTGGCTACACCTTC. Translated: CASSLSSGQGGGYTF. The J gene is TRBJ1-2, the V gene TRBV28; 9 nucleotides line up with TRBD1. Germline assignment: CDR1 MDHEN and CDR2 SYDVKM. The CDR3 loop spans 15 amino acids. V trimming: 1 base; J trimming: 7 bases; junction bases outside the gene matches: 7.

The V gene is TRBV18, the J gene TRBJ1-2, with no clear D. The V gene lost 3 bases and the J gene lost 3 bases, with 8 bases spanning the gap. The CDR3 is 13 residues long. The germline CDR1 and CDR2 sequences are KGHSH and LQKENI. CDR3 loop: CASSPGEDYGYTF. Written as DNA, the CDR3 is TGTGCCAGCTCACCCGGGGAGGACTATGGCTACACCTTC.

V is TRBV19 and J is TRBJ2-7, with D possibly TRBD2 on 5 matching bases. CDR3 length equals 13 residues. Trimming pared 5 bases from V and 5 bases from J, leaving 13 bases between. The germline gives CDR1 LNHDA, CDR2 SQIVND (reference sequence). CDR3: CASSFLAGDEQYF. The DNA for the CDR3 is TGTGCCAGTAGTTTCCTCGCGGGTGACGAGCAGTACTTC.

In DNA form, the CDR3 reads TGTGCCAGCAGTAGGGCGCCAGGGGGGAACACTGAAGCTTTCTTT. Translation gives CASSRAPGGNTEAFF. The chain recombines TRBV2 with TRBJ1-1; 7 bases are a match to TRBD1. The CDR3 extends over 15 amino acids. V was pared by 5 bases and J by 1 base, with 7 bases of the junction left unmatched. CDR1 is SNHLY and CDR2 is FYNNEI in the germline V gene.

V is TRBV9 and J is TRBJ1-6, with D perhaps matching TRBD1 (6 bases). The V end lost 0 bases, the J end lost 7 bases, and 17 bases lay between the germline ends. CDR1 is SGDLS and CDR2 is YYNGEE in the germline V gene. This CDR3 is 17 amino acids long. DNA of the CDR3: TGTGCCAGCAGCGTAGCGGGAGGGGGGGGACTGAATTCACCCCTCCACTTT. Translation gives CASSVAGGGGLNSPLHF.

The rearrangement joins TRBV5-1 to TRBJ2-7; 14 positions agree with TRBD2. The CDR3 loop spans 16 amino acids. The V gene end was trimmed by 3 bases and the J gene end by 6 bases; junction bases not matched to a gene: 8. From germline, CDR1 is SGHRS and CDR2 YFSETQ. The CDR3: CASSSRTGTSGSEQYF. CDR3 sequence (DNA): TGCGCCAGCAGCTCCCGGACCGGGACTAGCGGGAGCGAGCAGTACTTC.

This chain connects TRBV11-3 to TRBJ1-1; TRBD1 matches at 7 bases. Germline V CDR1 and CDR2: SGHNT, YENEEA. The CDR3 loop spans 14 amino acids. Germline trimming cut 5 bases from V and 0 bases from J; bases unmatched to any gene: 3. Here the CDR3 DNA reads TGTGCCAGCAGCAAACAGGGGATGAACACTGAAGCTTTCTTT. Encoded protein: CASSKQGMNTEAFF.